A single T cell receptor beta chain is shown here with its context. This record belongs to a study of glioma-infiltrating T cells after dendritic cell vaccination. Study background: Patients had newly diagnosed or recurrent glioblastoma and received dendritic cell vaccines. Three intradermal dendritic cell vaccine injections were given every two weeks.

Clones were read by immunoSEQ multiplex PCR, and TCRdb kept only the in-frame ones, dropping some. This table has about 99,000 clones, roughly 79% appearing once. V was trimmed by 6 bases and J by 2 bases, leaving 13 bases between them. Germline CDR1 MNHNY, CDR2 SVGAGI (reference sequence). This CDR3 comprises 14 residues. The input for sequencing was blood, taken before dendritic cell vaccination. The receptor was isolated from a human donor with glioblastoma. The gene calls are TRBV6-6 and TRBJ2-5; TRBD2 might be the D (6 bases). The CDR3 nucleotides are TGTGCCAGCAGCTCCGGGACTGGACAAGAGACCCAGTACTTC. It codes for CASSSGTGQETQYF.